This T cell receptor (beta chain) was obtained from a study of chemoradiotherapy in HPV16-positive cancers. CDR1 and CDR2 from the germline V gene are DFQATT and SNEGSKA (reference sequence). The CDR3 spans 11 residues. This clone was seen only once. The junction shows a germline mismatch at one end, possibly a read error. Method: immunoSEQ multiplex PCR; TCRdb's copy keeps in-frame clones and lacks some. Altogether about 21,000 clones are present, roughly 86% being singletons, with the ten largest covering under 6%. The chain carries TRBV20-1 and TRBJ2-5; 9 bases agree with TRBD1. The receptor's source is a human donor with HPV-associated anogenital cancer. The starting material was blood, obtained from a patient who underwent chemoradiotherapy. The CDR3 sequence: CTGQGQETQYF. The CDR3 coding sequence is TGTACCGGACAGGGGCAAGAGACCCAGTACTTC.